The T cell receptor beta chain described here comes from a study of blood T cells in healthy people across ages (dated by TCRdb to about 2015). For the wider study: In model experiments, template switching captured roughly one uniquely barcoded TCR beta cDNA molecule for every two T cells. The study measured age-related changes in TCR beta repertoire diversity using deep sequencing normalized with unique cDNA molecular identifiers. The donors were divided into four age groups: young (average approximately 15 years), middle-aged (around 41), aged (under 70) and long-lived (around 80). Donors of different ages were randomly distributed across sequencing lanes to avoid experimental bias. Using the same blood draw, the study looked at two additional independent replicas of 1 million unique cDNA reads for two donors, one aged 18 to 30 and the other aged 80 or older. Study-level results and caveats: Compared with the aged group, the long-lived group had more naive CD4+ T cells, fewer expanded clones and increased TCR diversity, suggesting age selection. Because the CMV infection status of the donors was unknown, age-related changes in expanded clonotypes may potentially have been confounded. Observed TCR beta diversity per million T cells fell roughly linearly with age, and a significant reduction was already apparent by age about 43. Since profiling was done on bulk unsorted PBMCs, naive and antigen-experienced compartments could not be conclusively compared. Estimates of total diversity from one million sequenced T cells were regarded as lower bounds and underestimates. Observed TCR beta diversity correlated strongly with the percentage of naive T cells measured by flow cytometry.

Measured from the cysteine to the phenylalanine, the CDR3 is 11 residues long. The read is trimmed to its CDR3 DNA, 33 bases read in frame from base 1. Taken from the germline V gene, the CDR1 and CDR2 loops are MGHDK and SYGVNS. The donors were roughly 39 Caucasian individuals from Russia, aged 6 to 90 years, who were systemically healthy. Ten milliliters of peripheral blood were drawn from each donor into EDTA-treated Vacutainer tubes. Ficoll-Paque density-gradient centrifugation was used to isolate PBMCs, with at least 7 million per sample. Total RNA was extracted from PBMCs with Trizol reagent, with at least 5 micrograms obtained per sample. For every donor, flow cytometry on a PBMC aliquot measured the percentage of naive CD45RAhigh/CD27high T cells. The method was 5' RACE. A second about 7 to 11 cycle PCR used a sample-barcoded 5' primer and a J-beta primer mix. A template-switch 5' adaptor carrying 12 random nucleotides introduced a unique molecular identifier onto each TCR beta cDNA molecule. Each sample yielded at least 2.5 million CDR3-containing paired-end reads. All of the RNA was converted into first-strand cDNA using the Mint cDNA synthesis kit, with a TRBC-specific oligonucleotide serving as the primer. All cDNA was treated with uracil-DNA glycosylase and then went through a first 18-cycle PCR with the universal primers M1SS and BC2_uni_R. As for the original processing: For normalization, 1 million high-quality reads were randomly selected from each sample, with every read carrying a distinct molecular identifier. Reads with shared molecular identifiers were discarded instead of being binned into consensus sequences. MiTCR, set to a Q25 quality threshold and the strictest error-elimination algorithm, was used for CDR3 identification, clonotype clustering and error correction. A nonparametric unseen species model using Euler transformation provided a lower-bound estimate of total TCR beta diversity. TCRdb passed the public sequencing reads through fastp at Q25 and MiXCR, retaining productive beta sequences. Entries are consolidated by CDR3 protein sequence, retaining the most common genes and DNA. The V and J calls here are based on TCRdb, not the publication. The sample table lists around 1,800,000 distinct CDR3 sequences, approximately 40% of them with a count of one. 23% of the sample rests with the top ten.

The table lists this clonotype with many counts. The antigen it recognizes is unknown. No much larger clone exists at a distance of one base, and base qualities are not known. The sequence was collected from a human donor in good health. The rearranged segments are TRBV25-1 and TRBJ2-5, with the D gene too uncertain to name. The closer fit of TRBJ2-7 to the DNA end suggests the J call may be wrong. The sequenced sample consisted of blood. The nucleotide sequence is given as TGTGCCAGCACCTGGAAGGGCGAGCAGTACTTC. Translated, this gives CASTWKGEQYF.